These T cell receptor beta chains were read from a single sample in a study of cytotoxic CD8 clonotypes in ibrutinib-treated CLL. Libraries were prepared by immunoSEQ multiplex PCR; TCRdb keeps only in-frame clonotypes and omits some of them. This sample has tens of thousands of clones, with 70% to 90% found just once. Sample: PBMCs, taken before ibrutinib treatment. The receptor source for this set is a human donor with chronic lymphocytic leukemia. The CDR3 runs from the conserved cysteine through the conserved F or W. D genes are given only for firm matches. Clone size is shown for a subset of rows, as once, few, many or a class of expanded clone.

d_call j_call clone_size v_call cdr3_aa cdr3_nt
TRBD2 TRBJ2-5 - TRBV28 CASSFAGGRETQYF TGTGCCAGCAGTTTTGCGGGGGGTCGGGAGACCCAGTACTTC
- TRBJ2-6 few TRBV27 CASSLTGANVLTF TGTGCCAGCAGTTTAACTGGGGCCAACGTCCTGACTTTC
TRBD2 TRBJ2-1 - TRBV5-1 CASSFLLAGLQFF TGCGCCAGCAGCTTTCTCCTAGCGGGATTACAGTTCTTC
TRBD1 TRBJ1-2 few TRBV27 CASSLLGRGVTGYTF TGTGCCAGCAGTTTACTCGGCAGGGGGGTTACTGGCTACACCTTC
- TRBJ2-5 - TRBV4-1 CASSQNSEAHQETQYF TGCGCCAGCAGCCAAAATTCGGAAGCGCACCAAGAGACCCAGTACTTC
- TRBJ1-1 - TRBV18 CASSPNRYNTEAFF TGTGCCAGCTCACCAAACAGGTATAACACTGAAGCTTTCTTT
- TRBJ2-1 - TRBV14 CASSQTASSQQFF TGTGCCAGCAGCCAGACGGCCTCTTCCCAGCAGTTCTTC
TRBD2 TRBJ2-3 - TRBV5-1 CASSLLSSGYTDTQYF TGCGCCAGCAGCTTGCTTTCTAGCGGCTACACAGATACGCAGTATTTT
- TRBJ2-7 - TRBV28 CASTTVREQYF TGTGCCAGCACCACCGTCCGCGAGCAGTACTTC
- TRBJ2-7 - TRBV7-6 CASSLESWALTYEQYF TGTGCCAGCAGCTTAGAGTCGTGGGCCTTGACCTACGAGCAGTACTTC
- TRBJ2-3 once TRBV27 CASGDTPSDTQYF TGTGCCTCGGGAGACACGCCCTCAGATACGCAGTATTTT
- TRBJ2-1 once TRBV7-2 CASRLANEQFF TGTGCCAGCAGACTAGCCAATGAGCAGTTCTTC
TRBD1 TRBJ1-2 once TRBV19 CASSIGGTAHYGYTF TGTGCCAGTAGTATAGGGGGGACAGCCCATTATGGCTACACCTTC
- TRBJ1-1 few TRBV9 CASSATRAGIAFF TGTGCCAGCAGCGCGACTCGGGCAGGGATTGCTTTCTTT
TRBD1 TRBJ1-4 - TRBV7-7 CASSQRGTGLEKLFF TGTGCTAGCAGCCAAAGGGGGACAGGGTTGGAAAAACTGTTTTTT
- TRBJ1-3 - TRBV7-6 CASSLELSSSGNTIYF TGTGCCAGCAGCTTAGAGTTAAGTTCCTCTGGAAACACCATATATTTT
- TRBJ1-1 - TRBV7-8 CASSFGGETEAFF TGTGCCAGCAGCTTCGGAGGGGAAACTGAAGCTTTCTTT
- TRBJ1-6 - TRBV9 CASSVGWGARYSPLHF TGTGCCAGCAGCGTAGGTTGGGGGGCACGATACTCACCCCTCCACTTT
- TRBJ2-1 - TRBV7-3 CASSLVRYNEQFF TGTGCCAGCAGCTTGGTTCGGTACAATGAGCAGTTCTTC
- TRBJ2-2 few TRBV5-1 CASSSAWVENTGELFF TGCGCCAGCAGCTCGGCGTGGGTAGAGAACACCGGGGAGCTGTTTTTT
- TRBJ2-1 once TRBV7-3 CASSLVAPSSYNEQFF TGTGCCAGCAGCTTAGTAGCGCCGAGCTCCTACAATGAGCAGTTCTTC
TRBD1 TRBJ2-2 - TRBV28 CASSSGQMNTGELFF TGTGCCAGCAGTTCGGGACAGATGAACACCGGGGAGCTGTTTTTT
- TRBJ1-2 - TRBV29-1 CSVDSGVGGYTF TGCAGCGTTGATTCGGGGGTCGGTGGCTACACCTTC
- TRBJ2-1 - TRBV11-3 CASSLVGSPYNEQFF TGTGCCAGCAGCTTAGTCGGGAGTCCCTACAATGAGCAGTTCTTC
- TRBJ1-5 - TRBV4-1 CASSQDLGVQPQHF TGCGCCAGCAGCCAAGATTTAGGGGTCCAGCCCCAGCATTTT
TRBD2 TRBJ2-3 few TRBV9 CASSVRGGLAGTDTQYF TGTGCCAGCAGCGTAAGAGGAGGTCTAGCGGGAACAGATACGCAGTATTTT
- TRBJ1-2 - TRBV27 CASSPAGGGYGYTF TGTGCCAGCAGCCCTGCGGGGGGTGGTTATGGCTACACCTTC
- TRBJ1-5 - TRBV7-8 CASSLVGVGSNQPQHF TGTGCCAGCAGCTTAGTGGGAGTTGGTAGCAATCAGCCCCAGCATTTT
- TRBJ1-4 once TRBV18 CASSPGVNEKLFF TGTGCCAGCTCACCAGGGGTGAATGAAAAACTGTTTTTT
- TRBJ2-2 - TRBV28 CASSVVGELFF TGTGCCAGCAGTGTAGTCGGGGAGCTGTTTTTT
TRBD1 TRBJ1-2 - TRBV27 CASSLGRGGYGYTF TGTGCCAGCAGTTTAGGCAGGGGGGGCTATGGCTACACCTTC
TRBD2 TRBJ2-1 - TRBV7-9 CASSLMGRDNEQFF TGTGCCAGCAGCTTAATGGGGAGGGACAATGAGCAGTTCTTC
- TRBJ2-3 few TRBV7-8 CASSSGQFSGTDTQYF TGTGCCAGCAGCTCCGGACAGTTCTCTGGGACAGATACGCAGTATTTT
TRBD2 TRBJ2-1 - TRBV9 CASSAGLANEQFF TGTGCCAGCAGCGCGGGACTAGCAAATGAGCAGTTCTTC
TRBD1 TRBJ2-7 - TRBV29-1 CSVVGTGVDYEQYF TGCAGCGTTGTTGGGACAGGGGTTGACTACGAGCAGTACTTC
- TRBJ1-1 - TRBV18 CASSRTDNTEAFF TGTGCCAGCTCTCGGACAGACAACACTGAAGCTTTCTTT
- TRBJ1-1 once TRBV30 CAWSFGGNTEAFF TGTGCCTGGAGTTTCGGGGGGAACACTGAAGCTTTCTTT
- TRBJ2-7 - TRBV9 CASNLGKRRDTEYYEQYF TGTGCCAGCAACCTCGGTAAGAGAAGGGACACAGAATACTACGAGCAGTACTTC
- TRBJ2-1 - TRBV7-7 CASSPLSGIYNEQFF TGTGCTAGCAGCCCTCTGAGCGGAATCTACAATGAGCAGTTCTTC
TRBD2 TRBJ2-7 - TRBV2 CASSKRLAVDYEQYF TGTGCCAGCAGTAAAAGACTAGCGGTCGACTACGAGCAGTACTTC